This TCR beta chain emerged from a study of T cell repertoires in cytomegalovirus infection. Whole-study context: Indications came from public TCR beta signatures; they pointed to CMV infection and to a matching HLA type.

The trim removed 5 bases at V and 8 bases at J, leaving 11 bases unmatched. The CDR3 totals 15 residues. Germline CDR1 reads SGHTA; CDR2 reads FQGNSA. Notes on the study in general: The study found HLA-C-restricted CMV-specific TCR beta clonotypes dominating the ex vivo response.

This clonotype was seen a handful of times. What it binds is not known. TCRdb independently ran MiXCR on the reads; one entry per CDR3 protein. Among some 300,000 distinct CDR3 sequences, about a sixth were seen once, and the ten largest hold around 11%. The sequence derives from a human donor in good health (CMV status not recorded). Some clones in this sample may be carry-over from other donors' samples. Sequencing was performed on PBMCs. The chain has TRBV7-2 and TRBJ1-4, with 7 bases that match TRBD1. Here the CDR3 DNA reads TGTGCCAGCAGCCCGTACCGGGACAGAGGGGAAAAACTGTTTTTT. Its translation: CASSPYRDRGEKLFF.